This TCR beta chain was retrieved from a study of radiotherapy plus CTLA-4 blockade in lung cancer. Study at large: Objective responses arose in roughly 18% of patients, and 25% to 35% experienced disease control.

People whose metastatic non-small-cell lung cancer was chemo-refractory got focal radiation along with CTLA-4 blockade by ipilimumab. Remarks on this clone: Antigen specificity is unknown.

Overall study results and limits: An expansion of tumor-derived TCR clones occurred in blood after radiotherapy plus ipilimumab. Per reports, early blood T cell clone dynamics, plus interferon-beta, forecast response most strongly.

Sequencing used immunoSEQ multiplex PCR; TCRdb keeps in-frame clones, though not all of them. The sample lists more than 65,000 clones; about four fifths were seen once. The CDR3 length is 15 residues. The V gene end was trimmed by 3 bases and the J gene end by 1 base; junction bases not matched to a gene: 1. Germline values: CDR1 SGHNT, CDR2 YENEEA. This clonotype was obtained from a human donor with non-small cell lung cancer who had stable disease on radiotherapy plus ipilimumab. The source material was peripheral blood, sampled from a patient treated with radiotherapy plus ipilimumab. This sequence joins TRBV11-3 and TRBJ2-2; TRBD2 matches at 8 bases. The CDR3 sequence: CASSFSGVNTGELFF. CDR3 bases: TGTGCCAGCAGCTTTAGCGGGGTGAACACCGGGGAGCTGTTTTTT.